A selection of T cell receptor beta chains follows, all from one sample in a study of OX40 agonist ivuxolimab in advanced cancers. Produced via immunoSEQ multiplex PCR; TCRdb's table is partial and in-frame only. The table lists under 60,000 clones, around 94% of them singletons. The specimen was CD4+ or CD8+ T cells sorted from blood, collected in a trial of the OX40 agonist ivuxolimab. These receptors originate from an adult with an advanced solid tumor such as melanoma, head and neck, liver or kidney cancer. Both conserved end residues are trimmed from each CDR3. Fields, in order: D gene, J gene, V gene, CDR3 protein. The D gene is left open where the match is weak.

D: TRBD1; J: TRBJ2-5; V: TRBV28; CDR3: ASSHTGTGVAETQY
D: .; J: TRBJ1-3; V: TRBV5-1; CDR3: ASSLTGWGAENTIY
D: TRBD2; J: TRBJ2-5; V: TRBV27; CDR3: ASSLLGREGPLKETQY
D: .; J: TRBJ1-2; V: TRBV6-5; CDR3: ASKPTEGGYGYT
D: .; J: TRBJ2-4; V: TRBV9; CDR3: ASSVEGSGKNIQY
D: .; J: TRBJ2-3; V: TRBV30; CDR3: AWSVGTVMGDTQY
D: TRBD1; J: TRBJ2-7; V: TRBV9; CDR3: ASSGQGQADYEQY
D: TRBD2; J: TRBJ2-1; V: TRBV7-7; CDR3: ASSLAVGGVSSYNEQF
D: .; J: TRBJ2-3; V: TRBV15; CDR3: ATSRGGVWGTDTQY
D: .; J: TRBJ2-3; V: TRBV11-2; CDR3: ASSLLGGSTDTQY
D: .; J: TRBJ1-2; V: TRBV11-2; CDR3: ASSLDGGGVDGYT
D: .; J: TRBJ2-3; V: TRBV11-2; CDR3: ASSLATPRPDTQY
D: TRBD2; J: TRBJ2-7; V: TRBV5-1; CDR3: ASTLTSGSPTYEQY
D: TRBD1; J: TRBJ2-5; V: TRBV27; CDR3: ASSSTGQGLGAYQETQY
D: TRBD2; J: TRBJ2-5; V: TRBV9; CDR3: ASSVGLAHQETQY
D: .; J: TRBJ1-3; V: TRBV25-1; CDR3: ASEGKGSSSGNTIY
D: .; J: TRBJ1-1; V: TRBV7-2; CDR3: ASSLALATEAF
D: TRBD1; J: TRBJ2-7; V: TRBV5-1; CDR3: ASSLDATGSYEQY
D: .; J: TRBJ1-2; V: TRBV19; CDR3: ASMVGGSGYT
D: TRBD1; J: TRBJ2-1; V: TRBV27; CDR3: ASSLLGTGGAYNEQF
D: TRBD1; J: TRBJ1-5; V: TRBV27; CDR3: ASSLGQGPQH
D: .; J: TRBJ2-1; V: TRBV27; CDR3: ASSLLAESSYNEQF
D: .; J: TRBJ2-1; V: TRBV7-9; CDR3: ASSPQGFPGSYNEQF
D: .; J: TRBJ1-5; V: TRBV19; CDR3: ASSTADKQGH
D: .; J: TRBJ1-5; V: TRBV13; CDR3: ASSLRGDNQPQH
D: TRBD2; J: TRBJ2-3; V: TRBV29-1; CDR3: SVGTSSDTQY
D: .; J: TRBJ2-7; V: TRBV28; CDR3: ASSLSHLKGYEQY
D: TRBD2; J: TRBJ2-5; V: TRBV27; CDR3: ASSLSIPSGSNFETQY
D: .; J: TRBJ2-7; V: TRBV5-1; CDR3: ASSLDRLTYEQY
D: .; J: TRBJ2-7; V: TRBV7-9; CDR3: ASSFERDPYEQY
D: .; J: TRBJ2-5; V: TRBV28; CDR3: ASSKQGRETQY
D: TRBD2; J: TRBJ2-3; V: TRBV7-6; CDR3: ASSLSPVGLDTDTQY
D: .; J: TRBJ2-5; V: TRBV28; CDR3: ASTLQIRGSETQY
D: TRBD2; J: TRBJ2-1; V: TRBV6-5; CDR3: ASSSLAGYNEQF
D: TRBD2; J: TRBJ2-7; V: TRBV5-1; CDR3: ASKWTSGKYEQY
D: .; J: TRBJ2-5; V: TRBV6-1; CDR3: ASSEVGRETQY
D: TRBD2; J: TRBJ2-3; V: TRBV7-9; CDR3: ASHSSGTPTDTQY
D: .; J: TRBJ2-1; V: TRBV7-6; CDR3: ASSLGTGSYNEQF
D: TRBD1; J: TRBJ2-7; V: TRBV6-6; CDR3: ASSYGTGDEQY
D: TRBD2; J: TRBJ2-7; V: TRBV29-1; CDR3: SVTGTNSYEQY